This T cell receptor (beta chain) came from a study of blood T cells in healthy people across ages. Alongside a J-beta primer mix, a sample-barcoded 5' primer served in a second PCR lasting roughly 7 to 12 cycles. Every sample produced at least 2.5 million CDR3-containing paired-end reads. MiXCR, run by TCRdb on the 5' RACE reads, gives a single entry per CDR3 protein. The table includes roughly 800,000 distinct CDR3 sequences, roughly 25% detected once. The germline gives CDR1 MNHEY, CDR2 SVGAGI. Unmatched junction bases numbered 15, after V lost 8 bases and J lost 4 bases. The CDR3 loop spans 16 amino acids. This same sample was also part of a study on T cells of mothers and their children. From that report: In related and unrelated pairs alike, thymic selection shapes TCR recombination output, with inherited differences minor. Unrelated mother-child pairs always had slightly, but never significantly, lower normalized overlap than related pairs.

This receptor was obtained from a boy aged 5-17 years in good health. Sequencing was done on a sample of blood. The rearrangement joins TRBV6-5 to TRBJ2-7; the match to TRBD1 covers 9 bases. CDR3 coding DNA: TGTGCCAGCCGTGGGTTTCACAGGGGGCTTTGGTACGAGCAGTACTTC. Translating gives CASRGFHRGLWYEQYF.